Shown below are 24 T cell receptor beta chains from a single sample sequenced in a study of shared clonotypes between healthy human individuals. Clones were read by immunoSEQ multiplex PCR, and TCRdb kept only the in-frame ones, dropping some. The table has millions of clones, approximately 94% seen once. The naive CD8 population came from CD45RO-negative cells selected for CCR7, without terminally differentiated effector memory CD45RA+ cells. The source material was naive CD8+ T cells sorted from blood. Every receptor here comes from a man aged 18 to 30 in good health.

This chain uses TRBV4-3 with TRBJ2-7; D unresolved. Germline V lookup: CDR1 LGHNA, CDR2 YSLEER. The CDR3 consists of 15 residues. The V and J ends lost 4 bases and 1 base respectively, with 14 bases between them. CDR3 in DNA: TGCGCCAGCAGCCGCGCTCGGAGTGGTTCCTACGAGCAGTACTTC. This sequence encodes CASSRARSGSYEQYF.

The chain employs TRBV7-9 and TRBJ1-6, with D possibly being TRBD1 (6 bases). The CDR3 runs to 19 residues. V was trimmed by 3 bases and J by 1 base, leaving 19 bases between them. Germline V lookup: CDR1 SEHNR, CDR2 FQNEAQ (reference sequence). In DNA form, the CDR3 reads TGTGCCAGCAGCTTGGATACCTCTTCAGGGGTTTCCTATAATTCACCCCTCCACTTT. This encodes CASSLDTSSGVSYNSPLHF. Together with reference TRBV7-9 and TRBJ1-6, the CDR3 gives the full variable domain: DTGVSQNPRHKITKRGQNVTFRCDPISEHNRLYWYRQTLGQGPEFLTYFQNEAQLEKSRLLSDRFSAERPKGSFSTLEIQRTEQGDSAMYLCASSLDTSSGVSYNSPLHFGNGTRLTVT.

Remarks on this clone: One end of the junction fails to match germline, which may point to a read error. The chain couples TRBV7-7 to TRBJ2-7, with 9 bases matching TRBD1. Germline V lookup: CDR1 SSHAT, CDR2 FNYEAQ (reference sequence). This CDR3 has 16 residues. Here the CDR3 DNA reads TGTGCTAGCAGCTATGTAAGGGACAGGGCTTTGGGAGAGCAGTACTTC. It specifies CASSYVRDRALGEQYF.

On this clone: Other DNA sequences in this specimen translate into the identical CDR3. J is TRBJ2-1 and V is TRBV28, with D possibly called TRBD1 or TRBD2 (5 bases each). Trimming shortened V by 2 bases and J by 8 bases, and 7 bases separated the two germline ends. The CDR3 spans 12 residues. Per germline, CDR1 MDHEN and CDR2 SYDVKM. CDR3 DNA sequence: TGTGCCAGCAGTTTACAGGGAGATGAGCAGTTCTTC. Amino acids: CASSLQGDEQFF.

V is TRBV4-1 and J is TRBJ2-7; D call uncertain. CDR1 is MGHRA, CDR2 YSYEKL, per germline. This CDR3 is built from 16 residues. V dropped 6 bases and J dropped 0 bases, with 18 bases sitting between them. CDR3 sequence (DNA): TGCGCCAGCAGTACTGTATCAGTTAGGCGCTCCTACGAGCAGTACTTC. Translating it yields CASSTVSVRRSYEQYF.

This chain uses TRBV9 with TRBJ2-3, with 9 bases fitting TRBD2. This CDR3 is built from 14 residues. Trimming took 4 bases from V and 9 from J; bases not matched to a gene: 9. Germline CDR1 SGDLS, CDR2 YYNGEE. The CDR3 DNA reads as TGTGCCAGCAGCTCCCTCGGCGGGAGGGAGACGCAGTATTTT. This codes for CASSSLGGRETQYF. The full variable domain, in which reference TRBV9 and TRBJ2-3 provide the parts outside the CDR3, is DSGVTQTPKHLITATGQRVTLRCSPRSGDLSVYWYQQSLDQGLQFLIQYYNGEERAKGNILERFSAQQFPDLHSELNLSSLELGDSALYFCASSSLGGRETQYFGPGTRLTVL.

This clone was seen only once. This rearrangement joins TRBV11-2 to TRBJ1-2, with a tentative D call TRBD1 (6 bases). The CDR3 extends over 15 amino acids. Germline CDR1 SGHAT, CDR2 FQNNGV. V lost 5 bases and J lost 7, with 20 bases in between. In DNA, the CDR3 is TGTGCCAGCAGCCACCACTTGACGGGGGCCGGTGGCTACACCTTC. Its translation is CASSHHLTGAGGYTF.

The chain combines TRBV11-2 with TRBJ2-7; 13 bases map to TRBD2. This CDR3 spans 15 amino acids. CDR1 and CDR2 from the germline V gene are SGHAT and FQNNGV. J lost 2 bases, V lost 5 bases, and 3 bases had no gene match. As DNA, the CDR3 is TGTGCCAGCAGCCCTGGACTAGCGGGAGCCTACGAGCAGTACTTC. This codes for CASSPGLAGAYEQYF.

This chain uses TRBV28 with TRBJ1-5, with D hard to call. From germline, CDR1 is MDHEN and CDR2 SYDVKM. The V end lost 5 bases, the J end lost 0 bases, and 17 bases lay between the germline ends. The CDR3 extends over 17 amino acids. The CDR3 DNA is TGTGCCAGCAGTAGTAACAGATTTGAGGATAGCAATCAGCCCCAGCATTTT. It translates to CASSSNRFEDSNQPQHF.

The chain recombines TRBV5-1 with TRBJ2-3, with D possibly TRBD2 on 5 matching bases. The CDR3 spans 14 residues. The V end was cut by 1 base, the J end by 5 bases, with 11 bases between. Looked up from germline, CDR1 is SGHRS and CDR2 is YFSETQ. The CDR3 reads CASSLSRRGDTQYF. In DNA form, the CDR3 reads TGCGCCAGCAGCTTGAGTAGACGGGGAGATACGCAGTATTTT.

The rearrangement joins TRBV27 to TRBJ1-2; D unclear. The germline V and J ends were trimmed by 6 bases and 6 bases, with 8 bases remaining between them. Germline V gives CDR1 MNHEY, CDR2 SMNVEV (reference sequence). The CDR3 is 11 amino acids. The CDR3 nucleotides read TGTGCCAGCAGAGGGCGAGATGGCTACACCTTC. It yields the protein CASRGRDGYTF.

The chain links TRBV6-6 to TRBJ2-7, with D possibly TRBD1 on 6 matching bases. CDR3 length: 15 residues. Germline CDR1 and CDR2: MNHNY and SVGAGI (reference sequence). V gave up 6 bases and J gave up 3 bases, with 18 bases separating them. The CDR3 DNA is TGTGCCAGCAGAGGTCGGGACATCGCCCTCTACGAGCAGTACTTC. As protein: CASRGRDIALYEQYF.

V gene TRBV9 combines with J gene TRBJ2-1; 10 bases align to TRBD2. The V gene end was trimmed by 0 bases and the J gene end by 8 bases; junction bases not matched to a gene: 5. Germline CDR1 SGDLS, CDR2 YYNGEE. The CDR3 length is 15 residues. CDR3 amino acids: CASSVGSGRAHEQFF. In nucleotides, the CDR3 is TGTGCCAGCAGCGTAGGGAGCGGGAGGGCCCATGAGCAGTTCTTC.

The chain couples TRBV28 to TRBJ2-7; 9 bases map to TRBD2. CDR3 length equals 14 residues. V was clipped by 11 bases and J by 5 bases; unmatched bases: 13. CDR1 and CDR2 from the germline V gene are MDHEN and SYDVKM. In DNA form, the CDR3 reads TGTGCCGCGACCCGGGCTAGCGGGGTCGACGAGCAGTACTTC. It codes for CAATRASGVDEQYF.

V gene TRBV4-1 combines with J gene TRBJ1-1; D perhaps matches TRBD1 (6 bases). This CDR3 contains 15 residues. The ends were cut back, 2 bases at V and 3 bases at J, with 13 bases in the middle. CDR1 is MGHRA and CDR2 is YSYEKL in the germline V gene. The CDR3: CASSQLQGLDTEAFF. The DNA for the CDR3 is TGCGCCAGCAGCCAATTACAGGGCCTGGACACTGAAGCTTTCTTT.

This chain uses TRBV6-1 with TRBJ2-7; tentatively, D is TRBD1 (5 bases). Per germline, CDR1 MNHNS and CDR2 SASEGT. Between the trimmed V and J ends, which lost 2 bases and 5 bases, there was a span of 16 bases. The CDR3 sequence is 15 residues long. CDR3 protein: CASSELGPSIDEQYF. The CDR3 bases are TGTGCCAGCAGTGAATTGGGGCCCTCCATCGACGAGCAGTACTTC.

The genes are TRBV27 and TRBJ2-3; no definite D call. Trimming shortened V by 4 bases and J by 1 base, and 9 bases separated the two germline ends. This CDR3 has 14 residues. The germline V gene has CDR1 MNHEY and CDR2 SMNVEV (reference sequence). The CDR3 nucleotides are TGTGCCAGCAGTTCCCCCCTCCGCACAGATACGCAGTATTTT. Protein product: CASSSPLRTDTQYF.

In this sample, this clone turned up once. The V call is TRBV6-5, the J call TRBJ1-1, with D unclear. The CDR3 is 13 residues long. V was shortened by 6 bases and J by 4 bases, with 12 bases between the two germline ends. From germline, CDR1 is MNHEY and CDR2 SVGAGI. In DNA, the CDR3 is TGTGCCAGCAGCACGGAGGGATCCACTGAAGCTTTCTTT. Protein: CASSTEGSTEAFF.

This sequence joins TRBV4-1 and TRBJ2-5; tentatively, D is TRBD1 or TRBD2 (5 bases each). The CDR3 contains 15 residues. Trimming pared 1 base from V and 7 bases from J, leaving 16 bases between. Germline-derived CDR1 and CDR2 are MGHRA and YSYEKL. The CDR3 DNA reads as TGCGCCAGCAGCCAAGTTGTAGACGGGGACCGGACCCAGTACTTC. Translation: CASSQVVDGDRTQYF.

The V and J genes are TRBV2 and TRBJ2-4, with a weak D call TRBD1 (7 bases). Germline values: CDR1 SNHLY, CDR2 FYNNEI. CDR3 size: 15 residues. V gave up 3 bases and J gave up 8 bases, with 17 bases separating them. DNA of the CDR3: TGTGCCAGCAGTGAGGAGGGGGCCCCGGTGGACATTCAGTACTTC. Encoded protein: CASSEEGAPVDIQYF.

The V gene is TRBV28, the J gene TRBJ2-3; TRBD2 is a possible D gene (7 bases). The V end was cut by 5 bases, the J end by 5 bases, with 20 bases between. From germline, CDR1 is MDHEN and CDR2 SYDVKM. This CDR3 is 16 amino acids long. In DNA form, the CDR3 reads TGTGCCAGCAGTCTAGGAGGGGGGGGAGCAATAGATACGCAGTATTTT. Translated: CASSLGGGGAIDTQYF.

This chain connects TRBV7-2 to TRBJ2-7; 7 bases map to TRBD2. Germline loops: CDR1 SGHTA, CDR2 FQGNSA. CDR3 length: 14 residues. V lost 3 bases, J lost 6 bases, and 8 bases stayed unmatched. In DNA form, the CDR3 reads TGTGCCAGCAGCTTGGGGGGGAGGATGGGCGAGCAGTACTTC. This codes for CASSLGGRMGEQYF.

As for this clone: A read error is likely, as this CDR3 ends without the conserved phenylalanine or tryptophan. The chain employs TRBV30 and TRBJ2-7; D unresolved. CDR1 is GTSNPN and CDR2 is SVGIG in the germline V gene (reference sequence). Trimming cost V 0 bases and J 7 bases, with 10 bases left between them. CDR3 size: 12 residues. Here the CDR3 reads CAWSVLPQEQYL. CDR3 nucleotide sequence: TGTGCCTGGAGTGTCCTCCCACAGGAGCAGTACTTA.

The CDR3 spells CASSPITPTGGQETQYF. The CDR3 nucleotides read TGTGCCAGCAGTCCAATAACCCCGACAGGGGGCCAAGAGACCCAGTACTTC. The chain couples TRBV27 to TRBJ2-5, with 9 bases that match TRBD1. The CDR3 contains 17 residues. J gave up 1 base and V 5 bases, and 11 bases lay outside the gene matches. Looked up from germline, CDR1 is MNHEY and CDR2 is SMNVEV (reference sequence).